This T cell receptor (beta chain) was retrieved from a study of T cells in Graves' hyperthyroidism and ophthalmopathy. A few counts support this clonotype. The CDR3 regions of TCR beta were amplified from RNA transcripts. Carried out on the TCR CDR3, a first-round RT-PCR used the HTBI primer set. TCRdb called the multiplex PCR reads again in MiXCR, with one record for every CDR3 protein. The table has around 600,000 distinct CDR3 sequences, 12% to 15% seen once; the top ten hold approximately 6.4%. Specimen: blood. This TCR derives from a woman aged 18-29 years with Graves' ophthalmopathy.

In DNA, the CDR3 is TGTGCCAGCAGTGATGGGTCAGGGTCAGCCAAAAACATTCAGTACTTC. Amino acid sequence: CASSDGSGSAKNIQYF. This rearrangement joins TRBV6-1 to TRBJ2-4, with D maybe TRBD1 (5 bases). This CDR3 is 16 amino acids long. Germline CDR1 reads MNHNS; CDR2 reads SASEGT. V dropped 3 bases and J dropped 0 bases, with 12 bases sitting between them.